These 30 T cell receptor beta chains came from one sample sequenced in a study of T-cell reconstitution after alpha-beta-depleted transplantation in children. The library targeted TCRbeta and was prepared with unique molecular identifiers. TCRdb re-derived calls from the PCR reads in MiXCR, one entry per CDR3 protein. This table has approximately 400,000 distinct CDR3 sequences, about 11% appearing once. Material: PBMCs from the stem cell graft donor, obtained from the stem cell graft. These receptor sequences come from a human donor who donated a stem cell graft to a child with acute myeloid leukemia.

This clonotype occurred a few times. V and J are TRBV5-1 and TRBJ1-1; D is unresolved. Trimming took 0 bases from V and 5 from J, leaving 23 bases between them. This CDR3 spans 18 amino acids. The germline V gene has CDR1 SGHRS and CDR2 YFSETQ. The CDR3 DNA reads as TGCGCCAGCAGCTTGGGGCTTAAGGGATTCGGGCCCGGGACTGAAGCTTTCTTT. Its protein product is CASSLGLKGFGPGTEAFF.

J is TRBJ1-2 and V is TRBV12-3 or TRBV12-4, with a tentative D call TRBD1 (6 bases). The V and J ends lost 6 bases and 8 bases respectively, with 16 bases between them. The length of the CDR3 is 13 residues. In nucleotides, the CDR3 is TGTGCCAGCAGCCCAATTAACAGGGACGGCTACACCTTC. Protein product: CASSPINRDGYTF.

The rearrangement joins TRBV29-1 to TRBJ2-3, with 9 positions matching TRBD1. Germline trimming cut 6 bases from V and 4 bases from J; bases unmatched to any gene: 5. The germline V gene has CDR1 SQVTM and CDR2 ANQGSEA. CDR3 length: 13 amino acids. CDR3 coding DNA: TGCAGCGTCACGGGACAGGGTGCAGATACGCAGTATTTT. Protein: CSVTGQGADTQYF.

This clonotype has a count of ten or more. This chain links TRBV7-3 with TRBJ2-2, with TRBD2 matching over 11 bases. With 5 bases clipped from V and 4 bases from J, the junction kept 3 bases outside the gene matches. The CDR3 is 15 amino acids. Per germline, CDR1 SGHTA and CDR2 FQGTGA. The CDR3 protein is CASSPGTSGTGELFF. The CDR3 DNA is TGTGCCAGCAGCCCCGGGACTAGCGGCACCGGGGAGCTGTTTTTT.

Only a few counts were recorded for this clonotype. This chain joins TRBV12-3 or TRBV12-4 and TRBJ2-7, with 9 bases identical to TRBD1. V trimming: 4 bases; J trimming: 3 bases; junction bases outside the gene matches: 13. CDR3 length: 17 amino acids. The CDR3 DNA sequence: TGTGCCAGCAGTTCCACAGGGGGCCCTAGGAGCCTCTACGAGCAGTACTTC. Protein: CASSSTGGPRSLYEQYF.

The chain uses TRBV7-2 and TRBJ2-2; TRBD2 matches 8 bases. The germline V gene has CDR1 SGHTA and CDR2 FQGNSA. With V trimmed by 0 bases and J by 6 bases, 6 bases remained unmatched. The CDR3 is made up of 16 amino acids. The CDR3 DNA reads TGTGCCAGCAGCTTAGCGGGGAGCGGGAGACCCGGGGAGCTGTTTTTT. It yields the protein CASSLAGSGRPGELFF.

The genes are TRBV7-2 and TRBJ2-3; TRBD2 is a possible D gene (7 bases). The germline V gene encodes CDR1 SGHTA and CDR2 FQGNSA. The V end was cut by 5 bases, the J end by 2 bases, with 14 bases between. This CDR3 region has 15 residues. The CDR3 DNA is TGTGCCAGCAGCGGGGGGGGCCCTAACACAGATACGCAGTATTTT. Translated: CASSGGGPNTDTQYF.

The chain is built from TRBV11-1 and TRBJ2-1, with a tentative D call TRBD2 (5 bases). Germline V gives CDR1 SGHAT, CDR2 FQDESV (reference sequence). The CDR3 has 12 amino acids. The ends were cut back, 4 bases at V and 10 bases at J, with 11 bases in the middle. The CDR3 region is CASSSLEGEQFF. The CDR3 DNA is TGTGCCAGCAGCTCCCTCGAGGGAGAGCAGTTCTTC.

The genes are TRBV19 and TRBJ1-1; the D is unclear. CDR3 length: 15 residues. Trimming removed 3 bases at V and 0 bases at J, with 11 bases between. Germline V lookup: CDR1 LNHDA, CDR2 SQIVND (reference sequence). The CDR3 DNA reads TGTGCCAGTAGTATGGACCCTCGGATGAACACTGAAGCTTTCTTT. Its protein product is CASSMDPRMNTEAFF.

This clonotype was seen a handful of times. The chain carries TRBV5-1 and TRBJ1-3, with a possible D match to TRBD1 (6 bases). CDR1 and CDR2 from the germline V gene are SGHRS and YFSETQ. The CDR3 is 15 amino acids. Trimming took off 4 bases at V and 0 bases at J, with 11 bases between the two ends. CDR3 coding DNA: TGCGCCAGCAGCCCGGACAGCAACTCTGGAAACACCATATATTTT. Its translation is CASSPDSNSGNTIYF.

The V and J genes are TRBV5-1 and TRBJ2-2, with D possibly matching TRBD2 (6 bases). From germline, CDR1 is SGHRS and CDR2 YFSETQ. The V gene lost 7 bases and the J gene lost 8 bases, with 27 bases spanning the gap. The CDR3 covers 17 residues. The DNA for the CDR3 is TGCGCCAGCGCCTTTCAAGACCACTCTCTAGCGACGGGGGAGCTGTTTTTT. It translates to CASAFQDHSLATGELFF.

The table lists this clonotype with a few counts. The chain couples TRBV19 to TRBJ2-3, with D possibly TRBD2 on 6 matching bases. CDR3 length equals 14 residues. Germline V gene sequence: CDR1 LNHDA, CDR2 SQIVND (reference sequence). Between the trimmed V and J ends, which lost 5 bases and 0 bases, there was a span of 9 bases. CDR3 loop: CASSLAPSTDTQYF. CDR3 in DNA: TGTGCCAGTAGTCTAGCGCCGAGCACAGATACGCAGTATTTT.

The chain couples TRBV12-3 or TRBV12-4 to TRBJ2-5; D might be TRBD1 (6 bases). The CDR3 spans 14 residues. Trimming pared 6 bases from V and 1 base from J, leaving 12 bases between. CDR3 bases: TGTGCCAGCAGGCCTCAGGGGTTCCAAGAGACCCAGTACTTC. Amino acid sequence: CASRPQGFQETQYF.

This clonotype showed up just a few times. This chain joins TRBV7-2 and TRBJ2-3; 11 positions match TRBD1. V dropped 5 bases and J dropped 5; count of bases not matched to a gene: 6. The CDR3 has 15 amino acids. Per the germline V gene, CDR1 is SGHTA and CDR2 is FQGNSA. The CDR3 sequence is CASSAGQGAGDTQYF. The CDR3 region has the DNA TGTGCCAGCAGCGCAGGACAGGGGGCAGGAGATACGCAGTATTTT.

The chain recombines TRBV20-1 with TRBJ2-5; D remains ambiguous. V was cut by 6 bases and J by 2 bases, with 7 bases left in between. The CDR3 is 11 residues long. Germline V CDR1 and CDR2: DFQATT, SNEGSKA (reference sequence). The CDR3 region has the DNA TGCAGTGCGGTACAGCAAGAGACCCAGTACTTC. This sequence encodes CSAVQQETQYF.

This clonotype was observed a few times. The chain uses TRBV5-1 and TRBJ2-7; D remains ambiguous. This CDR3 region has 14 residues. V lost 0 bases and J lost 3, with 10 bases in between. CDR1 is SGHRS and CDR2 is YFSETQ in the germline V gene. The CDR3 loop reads CASSLEGKNYEQYF. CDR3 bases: TGCGCCAGCAGCTTGGAAGGGAAAAACTACGAGCAGTACTTC. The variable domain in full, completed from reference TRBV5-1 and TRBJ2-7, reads KAGVTQTPRYLIKTRGQQVTLSCSPISGHRSVSWYQQTPGQGLQFLFEYFSETQRNKGNFPGRFSGRQFSNSRSEMNVSTLELGDSALYLCASSLEGKNYEQYFGPGTRLTVT.

CDR3 bases: TGTGCCAGCACTGACGGGACTAGCGGGAATGAGCAGTTCTTC. It is translated as CASTDGTSGNEQFF. The genes are TRBV7-9 and TRBJ2-1; 12 bases fit TRBD2. V lost 7 bases, J lost 7 bases, and 5 bases stayed unmatched. This CDR3 region has 14 residues. Per germline, CDR1 SEHNR and CDR2 FQNEAQ (reference sequence). Supplemented by reference TRBV7-9 and TRBJ2-1, the full variable domain reads DTGVSQNPRHKITKRGQNVTFRCDPISEHNRLYWYRQTLGQGPEFLTYFQNEAQLEKSRLLSDRFSAERPKGSFSTLEIQRTEQGDSAMYLCASTDGTSGNEQFFGPGTRLTVL.

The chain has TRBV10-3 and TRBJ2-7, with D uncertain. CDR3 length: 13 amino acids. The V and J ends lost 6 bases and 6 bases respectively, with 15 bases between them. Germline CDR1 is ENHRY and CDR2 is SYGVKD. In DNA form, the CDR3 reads TGTGCCATCAGCCCCGGACGCCGGGCCGAGCAGTACGTC. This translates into CAISPGRRAEQYV.

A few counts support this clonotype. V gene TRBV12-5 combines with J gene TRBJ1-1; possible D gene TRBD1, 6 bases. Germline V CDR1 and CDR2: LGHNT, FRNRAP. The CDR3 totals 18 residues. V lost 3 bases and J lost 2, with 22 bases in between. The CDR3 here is CASGFFTLIRGQNTEAFF. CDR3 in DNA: TGTGCTAGTGGTTTTTTCACTCTTATCAGGGGTCAAAACACTGAAGCTTTCTTT.

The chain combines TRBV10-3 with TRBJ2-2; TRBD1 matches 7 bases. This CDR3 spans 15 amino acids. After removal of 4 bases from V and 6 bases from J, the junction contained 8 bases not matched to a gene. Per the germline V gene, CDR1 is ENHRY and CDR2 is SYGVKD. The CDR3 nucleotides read TGTGCCATCAGTGCTGGGGACAGCCTGGCCGGGGAGCTGTTTTTT. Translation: CAISAGDSLAGELFF.

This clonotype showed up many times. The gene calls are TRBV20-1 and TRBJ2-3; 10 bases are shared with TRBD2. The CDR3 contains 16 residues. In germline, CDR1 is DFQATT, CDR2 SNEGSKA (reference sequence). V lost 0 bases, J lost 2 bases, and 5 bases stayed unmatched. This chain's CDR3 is CSARDGLAGDTDTQYF. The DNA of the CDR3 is TGCAGTGCTAGAGATGGGCTAGCGGGGGACACAGATACGCAGTATTTT.

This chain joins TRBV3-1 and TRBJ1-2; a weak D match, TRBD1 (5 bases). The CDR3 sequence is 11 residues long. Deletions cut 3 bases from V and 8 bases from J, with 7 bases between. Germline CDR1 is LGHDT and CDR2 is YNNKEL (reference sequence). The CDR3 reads CASSHQGGYTF. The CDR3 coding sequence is TGTGCCAGCAGCCACCAGGGAGGCTACACCTTC.

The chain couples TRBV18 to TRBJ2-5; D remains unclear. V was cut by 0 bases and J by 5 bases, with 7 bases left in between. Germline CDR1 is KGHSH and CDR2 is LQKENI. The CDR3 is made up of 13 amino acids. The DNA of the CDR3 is TGTGCCAGCTCACCACCAGGGCGGGAGACCCAGTACTTC. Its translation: CASSPPGRETQYF.

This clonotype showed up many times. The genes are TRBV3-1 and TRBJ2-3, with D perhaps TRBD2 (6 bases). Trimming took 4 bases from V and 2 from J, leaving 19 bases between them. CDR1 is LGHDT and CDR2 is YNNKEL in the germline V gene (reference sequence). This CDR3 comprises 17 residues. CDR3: CASSPRREAGSTDTQYF. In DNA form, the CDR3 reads TGTGCCAGCAGCCCCCGCAGGGAAGCGGGTTCCACAGATACGCAGTATTTT.

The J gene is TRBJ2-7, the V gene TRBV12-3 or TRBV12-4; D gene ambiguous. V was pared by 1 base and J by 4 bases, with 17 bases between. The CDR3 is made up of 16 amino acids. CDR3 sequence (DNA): TGTGCCAGCAGTTTAGTTCCAGCCGGAAGGGATTACGAGCAGTACTTC. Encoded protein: CASSLVPAGRDYEQYF.

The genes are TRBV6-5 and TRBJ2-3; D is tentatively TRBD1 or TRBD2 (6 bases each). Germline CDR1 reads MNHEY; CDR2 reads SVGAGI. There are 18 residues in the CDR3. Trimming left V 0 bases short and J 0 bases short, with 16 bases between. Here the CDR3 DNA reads TGTGCCAGCAGTTACTCGATTGGGGGGCTAGGGAGCACAGATACGCAGTATTTT. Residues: CASSYSIGGLGSTDTQYF.

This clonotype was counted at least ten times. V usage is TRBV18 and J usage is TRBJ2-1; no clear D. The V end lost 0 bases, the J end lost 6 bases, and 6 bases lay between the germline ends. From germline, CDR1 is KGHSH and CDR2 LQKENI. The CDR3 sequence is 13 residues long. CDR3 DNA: TGTGCCAGCTCACCACCATCCGGCAATGAGCAGTTCTTC. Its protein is CASSPPSGNEQFF.

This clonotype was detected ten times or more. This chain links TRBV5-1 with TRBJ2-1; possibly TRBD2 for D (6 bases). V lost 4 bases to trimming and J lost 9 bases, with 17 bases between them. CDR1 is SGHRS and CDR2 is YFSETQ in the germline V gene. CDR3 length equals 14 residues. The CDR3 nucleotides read TGCGCCAGCAGCCTGGAGATCCAGGGAGGTGAGCAGTTCTTC. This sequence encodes CASSLEIQGGEQFF.

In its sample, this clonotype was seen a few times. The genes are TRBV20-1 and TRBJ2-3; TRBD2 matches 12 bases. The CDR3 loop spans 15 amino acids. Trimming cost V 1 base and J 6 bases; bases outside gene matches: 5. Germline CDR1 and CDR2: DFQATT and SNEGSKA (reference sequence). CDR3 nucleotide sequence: TGCAGTGCTAGAGTTGGGACTAGCGGGTTGGATACGCAGTATTTT. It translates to CSARVGTSGLDTQYF.

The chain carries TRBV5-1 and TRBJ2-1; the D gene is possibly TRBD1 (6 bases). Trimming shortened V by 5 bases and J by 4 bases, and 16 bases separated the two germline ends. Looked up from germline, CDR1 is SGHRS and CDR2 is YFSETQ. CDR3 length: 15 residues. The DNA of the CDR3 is TGCGCCAGCAGTCTTGAGGGGGTATTTTACAATGAGCAGTTCTTC. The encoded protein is CASSLEGVFYNEQFF.